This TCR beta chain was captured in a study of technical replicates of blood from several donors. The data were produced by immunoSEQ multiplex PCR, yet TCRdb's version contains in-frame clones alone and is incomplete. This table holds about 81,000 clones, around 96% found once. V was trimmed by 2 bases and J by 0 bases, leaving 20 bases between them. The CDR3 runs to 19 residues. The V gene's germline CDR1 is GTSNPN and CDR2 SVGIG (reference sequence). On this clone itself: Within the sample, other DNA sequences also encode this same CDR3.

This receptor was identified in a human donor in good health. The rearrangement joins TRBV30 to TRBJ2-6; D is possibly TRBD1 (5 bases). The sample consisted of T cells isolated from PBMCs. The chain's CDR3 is CAWSTIDSLFYSGANVLTF. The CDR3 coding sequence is TGTGCCTGGAGTACGATTGACAGCCTCTTTTACTCTGGGGCCAACGTCCTGACTTTC.